Presented here are 23 T cell receptor beta chains from one specimen sequenced in a study of regulatory T cells in long-lasting Graves disease. Time point: persistent/refractory GD, antithyroid drugs over 5 years with positive TRAb. PBMC-derived RNA was used for the TCR library. Arm-PCR of CDR3 regions and iRepertoire HTBI primers were the basis on which TCR beta libraries were built. Each CDR3 protein is one row after TCRdb ran MiXCR on the multiplex PCR reads. The data show around 450,000 distinct CDR3 sequences, with under 25% seen just once and roughly 7.1% held by the top ten. Sequences were derived from peripheral blood mononuclear cells (PBMCs), sampled when the disease was refractory, from a patient treated with antithyroid drugs. The source of these receptors is a female donor with Graves disease.

The rearrangement joins TRBV5-4 to TRBJ2-5; TRBD1 or TRBD2 may be the D gene (5 bases each). The tail of the sequence fits TRBJ2-1 better, so the J call may be wrong. Germline V gene lookup returns CDR1 SGHNT and CDR2 YYREEE (reference sequence). This CDR3 is built from 15 residues. The CDR3 DNA sequence: TGTGCCAGCAGCGCCGGGACGACACCGTACAATGAGCAGTTCTTC. It is translated as CASSAGTTPYNEQFF.

The table lists this clonotype with a count of one. The chain employs TRBV7-2 and TRBJ2-7; D perhaps matches TRBD1 (5 bases). Deletions cut 5 bases from V and 3 bases from J, with 11 bases between. This CDR3 is 13 amino acids long. In germline, CDR1 is SGHTA, CDR2 FQGNSA. CDR3 bases: TGTGCCAGCAGCGTAGACAGAAGCTACGAGCAGTACTTC. Residues: CASSVDRSYEQYF.

This clonotype was recorded at least ten times. The chain has TRBV6-1 and TRBJ1-5, with D perhaps TRBD1 (6 bases). Deletions cut 6 bases from V and 0 bases from J, with 18 bases between. CDR1 MNHNS and CDR2 SASEGT come from the germline V gene. The CDR3 sequence is 17 residues long. The DNA of the CDR3 is TGTGCCAGCAGCCCGGACAGACTCACCTATAGCAATCAGCCCCAGCATTTT. Amino acid sequence: CASSPDRLTYSNQPQHF.

The rearrangement uses TRBV15 and TRBJ2-5; maybe TRBD2 (7 bases). The CDR3 is made up of 14 amino acids. Trimming took 5 bases from V and 6 from J, leaving 16 bases between them. Looked up from germline, CDR1 is LNHNV and CDR2 is YYDKDF (reference sequence). The CDR3 is CATSGGAMEKTQYF. The CDR3 region has the DNA TGTGCCACCAGCGGGGGGGCAATGGAAAAGACCCAGTACTTC.

In its sample, this clonotype was seen many times. V and J are TRBV2 and TRBJ1-2; the D gene is possibly TRBD1 (5 bases). Germline V gene lookup returns CDR1 SNHLY and CDR2 FYNNEI. CDR3 size: 15 residues. V was pared by 0 bases and J by 0 bases, with 8 bases between. Here the CDR3 DNA reads TGTGCCAGCAGTGAAGCCTCGACAGCTAACTATGGCTACACCTTC. This codes for CASSEASTANYGYTF.

A few counts support this clonotype. The V gene is TRBV9, the J gene TRBJ2-4; the D gene is possibly TRBD1 (6 bases). With 3 bases removed from V and 0 bases from J, the gap between germline ends came to 22 bases. The CDR3 consists of 19 residues. Germline loops: CDR1 SGDLS, CDR2 YYNGEE. The chain's CDR3 is CASSAEGQGLSSAKNIQYF. CDR3 sequence (DNA): TGTGCCAGCAGCGCCGAGGGGCAGGGGCTGTCGTCAGCCAAAAACATTCAGTACTTC.

This clonotype was picked up many times. The chain employs TRBV6-2 or TRBV6-3 and TRBJ2-1; either TRBD1 or TRBD2 may fit D (5 bases each). Trimming shortened V by 4 bases and J by 2 bases, and 15 bases separated the two germline ends. Germline V CDR1 and CDR2: MNHEY, SVGEGT. This CDR3 has 16 residues. CDR3 sequence (DNA): TGTGCCAGCAGTTCCTTGGGGGTCCGCACCTACAATGAGCAGTTCTTC. The encoded protein is CASSSLGVRTYNEQFF.

A note on this clonotype: A much larger clone differs by one base, so this may be a read error. This rearrangement joins TRBV3-1 to TRBJ2-7; D is unclear. The CDR3 runs to 15 residues. Per the germline V gene, CDR1 is LGHDT and CDR2 is YNNKEL (reference sequence). Trimming cost V 1 base and J 5 bases, with 15 bases left between them. CDR3 region: CASSQVASETHEQYF. The CDR3 region has the DNA TGTGCCAGCAGCCAAGTCGCGAGCGAGACTCACGAGCAGTACTTC.

This clonotype was counted between two and nine times. This clone may be a read error of a much larger clone one base away. The chain carries TRBV6-5 and TRBJ1-2; D uncertain. The CDR3 loop spans 13 amino acids. CDR1 MNHEY and CDR2 SVGAGI come from the germline V gene. Trimming stripped 4 bases from V and 0 bases from J, with 6 bases between. The CDR3, as DNA: TGTGCCAGCAGTTTGACAACTAACTATGGCTACACCTTC. It translates to CASSLTTNYGYTF.

The V call is TRBV10-3, the J call TRBJ1-2, with D possibly TRBD1 on 6 matching bases. Germline V gene lookup returns CDR1 ENHRY and CDR2 SYGVKD. This CDR3 has 14 amino acids. With 2 bases removed from V and 4 bases from J, the gap between germline ends came to 11 bases. Here the CDR3 DNA reads TGTGCCATCAGTGAGGGTGACAGGATCTATGGCTACACCTTC. Amino acids: CAISEGDRIYGYTF.

V gene TRBV27 combines with J gene TRBJ2-6; TRBD2 matches at 8 bases. CDR1 is MNHEY, CDR2 SMNVEV, per germline (reference sequence). This CDR3 region has 19 residues. Germline trimming cut 5 bases from V and 0 bases from J; bases unmatched to any gene: 12. The CDR3 protein is CASSTIQRGGDSGANVLTF. The CDR3 bases are TGTGCCAGCAGTACAATCCAACGGGGGGGGGACTCTGGGGCCAACGTCCTGACTTTC. Full variable domain (outside the CDR3, taken from reference TRBV27 and TRBJ2-6): EAQVTQNPRYLITVTGKKLTVTCSQNMNHEYMSWYRQDPGLGLRQIYYSMNVEVTDKGDVPEGYKVSRKEKRNFPLILESPSPNQTSLYFCASSTIQRGGDSGANVLTFGAGSRLTVL.

The chain recombines TRBV20-1 with TRBJ2-1; 12 positions agree with TRBD2. Unmatched junction bases numbered 9, after V lost 5 bases and J lost 4 bases. The CDR3 extends over 16 amino acids. CDR1 is DFQATT, CDR2 SNEGSKA, per germline (reference sequence). Here the CDR3 reads CSAPTSGSPQYNEQFF. The DNA of the CDR3 is TGCAGTGCTCCGACTAGCGGGAGTCCCCAGTACAATGAGCAGTTCTTC.

This clonotype appeared many times. The gene calls are TRBV28 and TRBJ2-5; D may be TRBD1 (6 bases). The ends were cut back, 5 bases at V and 2 bases at J, with 15 bases in the middle. The CDR3 has 15 residues. Germline V gene data show CDR1 as MDHEN and CDR2 as SYDVKM. CDR3 sequence (DNA): TGTGCCAGCAGTCGCCTCAGGGGTCATCAAGAGACCCAGTACTTC. The encoded protein is CASSRLRGHQETQYF.

The rearrangement joins TRBV28 to TRBJ2-6; possibly TRBD1 for D (6 bases). CDR3 length equals 14 residues. Germline V gene sequence: CDR1 MDHEN, CDR2 SYDVKM. V dropped 6 bases and J dropped 2 bases, with 8 bases sitting between them. CDR3 in DNA: TGTGCCAGCAGCTCAGGGGCTGGGGCCAACGTCCTGACTTTC. As protein: CASSSGAGANVLTF.

This clonotype came up a few times. The chain carries TRBV29-1 and TRBJ1-1; tentative D call: TRBD1 (6 bases). Trimming took 6 bases from V and 4 from J, leaving 15 bases between them. The V gene's germline CDR1 is SQVTM and CDR2 ANQGSEA. There are 13 residues in the CDR3. CDR3 region: CSVVGGPSTEAFF. Written as DNA, the CDR3 is TGCAGCGTGGTCGGGGGCCCCAGCACTGAAGCTTTCTTT.

In this sample, this clonotype turned up many times. The genes are TRBV28 and TRBJ2-7; 7 bases align to TRBD1. Germline CDR1 reads MDHEN; CDR2 reads SYDVKM. The trim removed 6 bases at V and 2 bases at J, leaving 7 bases unmatched. This CDR3 is 14 amino acids long. The CDR3: CASRLGDRAYEQYF. The CDR3, as DNA: TGTGCCAGCAGGCTAGGGGACAGAGCCTACGAGCAGTACTTC. The whole variable domain, filled in from reference TRBV28 and TRBJ2-7, reads DVKVTQSSRYLVKRTGEKVFLECVQDMDHENMFWYRQDPGLGLRLIYFSYDVKMKEKGDIPEGYSVSREKKERFSLILESASTNQTSMYLCASRLGDRAYEQYFGPGTRLTVT.

This chain links TRBV6-1 with TRBJ1-4; D may be TRBD1 (6 bases). The germline V gene has CDR1 MNHNS and CDR2 SASEGT. V lost 7 bases, J lost 0 bases, and 27 bases lay in between. The CDR3 contains 20 residues. This chain's CDR3 is CASTKAPGGRYQSTNEKLFF. The CDR3 DNA is TGTGCCAGCACCAAAGCTCCCGGGGGCCGCTACCAATCAACTAATGAAAAACTGTTTTTT.

This clonotype was observed a few times. The genes are TRBV30 and TRBJ2-7, with D perhaps matching TRBD1 (5 bases). V was clipped by 2 bases and J by 0 bases, with 5 bases between them. The CDR3 has 12 amino acids. The germline CDR1 and CDR2 sequences are GTSNPN and SVGIG (reference sequence). The CDR3 loop is CAWSRGSYEQYF. The CDR3 DNA reads as TGTGCCTGGAGTAGGGGCTCCTACGAGCAGTACTTC.

The chain couples TRBV7-9 to TRBJ1-1; unclear D gene. This CDR3 is 15 amino acids long. The ends were cut back, 4 bases at V and 0 bases at J, with 12 bases in the middle. Germline V CDR1 and CDR2: SEHNR, FQNEAQ (reference sequence). In DNA form, the CDR3 reads TGTGCCAGCAGCTCTACGCAGACAATGAACACTGAAGCTTTCTTT. Its protein product is CASSSTQTMNTEAFF.

This clonotype was seen a few times. The genes are TRBV18 and TRBJ1-4, with a possible D match to TRBD1 (6 bases). CDR3 length: 16 residues. The V gene's germline CDR1 is KGHSH and CDR2 LQKENI. V lost 3 bases, J lost 12 bases, and 23 bases lay in between. The CDR3 DNA reads TGTGCCAGCTCACCGTGGACCGATTTTGAGGCAGGGGAACTGTTTTTT. Its protein product is CASSPWTDFEAGELFF.

This clonotype was picked up many times. CDR3 loop: CAITGQEGGYTF. The CDR3 DNA sequence: TGTGCCATCACGGGACAAGAAGGGGGCTACACCTTC. The chain is built from TRBV10-3 and TRBJ1-2, with D tentatively TRBD1 (6 bases). Trimming pared 7 bases from V and 8 bases from J, leaving 14 bases between. Germline V CDR1 and CDR2: ENHRY, SYGVKD. The CDR3 consists of 12 residues.

This sequence joins TRBV19 and TRBJ1-2; possible D gene TRBD1, 6 bases. The CDR3 loop spans 12 amino acids. Trimming left V 3 bases short and J 11 bases short, with 13 bases between. Germline V gene lookup returns CDR1 LNHDA and CDR2 SQIVND (reference sequence). This chain's CDR3 is CASSMGGSEYTF. CDR3 nucleotides: TGTGCCAGTAGTATGGGGGGCTCAGAGTACACCTTC.

Ten or more counts support this clonotype. The V call is TRBV20-1, the J call TRBJ1-2, with a possible D match to TRBD1 (5 bases). Trimming stripped 5 bases from V and 2 bases from J, with 15 bases between. The germline CDR1 and CDR2 sequences are DFQATT and SNEGSKA (reference sequence). The CDR3 runs 14 residues. The DNA of the CDR3 is TGCAGTGCTGATAGGGACGGATTCAACTATGGCTACACCTTC. Its translation is CSADRDGFNYGYTF.